This TCR beta chain was retrieved from a study of identifying expanded T cells in peripheral blood. The V gene's germline CDR1 is KGHSH and CDR2 LQKENI. V lost 3 bases, J lost 6 bases, and 10 bases stayed unmatched. The CDR3 length is 15 residues. Whole-study findings and limits: Clone count variance between approximately two-week samples rose with total template count. Technical replicates showed around 1.1 changed clones; around two weeks approximately 15; four weeks 19.

Repertoires were generated with immunoSEQ multiplex PCR, while TCRdb's copy carries only in-frame clones and drops some. The table lists approximately 79,000 clones, 85% to 90% of them singletons. A word on this clone: The antigen is not known.

The sequence was obtained from a person between 18 and 75 years old in good health. Sequenced material: blood. The rearrangement links TRBV18 to TRBJ1-2; 7 bases match TRBD1. In DNA, the CDR3 is TGTGCCAGCTCACCGGGTAGACAGGGACGAGATGGCTACACCTTC. As protein: CASSPGRQGRDGYTF.